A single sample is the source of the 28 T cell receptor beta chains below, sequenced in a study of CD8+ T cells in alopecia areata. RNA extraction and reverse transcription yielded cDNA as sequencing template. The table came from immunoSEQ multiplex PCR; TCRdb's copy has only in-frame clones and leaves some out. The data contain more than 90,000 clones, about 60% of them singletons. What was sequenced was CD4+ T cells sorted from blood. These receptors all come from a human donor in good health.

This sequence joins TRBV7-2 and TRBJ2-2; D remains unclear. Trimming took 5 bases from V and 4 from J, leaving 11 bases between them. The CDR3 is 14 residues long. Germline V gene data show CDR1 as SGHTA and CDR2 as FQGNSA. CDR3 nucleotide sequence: TGTGCCAGCAGCCGAGACTCGTCCACCGGGGAGCTGTTTTTT. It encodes CASSRDSSTGELFF.

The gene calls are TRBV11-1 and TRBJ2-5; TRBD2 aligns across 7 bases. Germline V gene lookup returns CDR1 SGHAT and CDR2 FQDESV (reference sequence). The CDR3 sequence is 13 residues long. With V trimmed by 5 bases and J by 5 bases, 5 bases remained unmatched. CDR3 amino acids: CASSQGLGETQYF. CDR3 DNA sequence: TGTGCCAGCAGCCAAGGACTAGGCGAGACCCAGTACTTC.

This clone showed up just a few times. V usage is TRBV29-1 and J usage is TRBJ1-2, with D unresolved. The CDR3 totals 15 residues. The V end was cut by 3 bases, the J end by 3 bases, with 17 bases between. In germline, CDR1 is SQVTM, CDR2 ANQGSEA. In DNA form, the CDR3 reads TGCAGCGTTGATGTCCCCAGTGGCACCCACTATGGCTACACCTTC. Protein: CSVDVPSGTHYGYTF.

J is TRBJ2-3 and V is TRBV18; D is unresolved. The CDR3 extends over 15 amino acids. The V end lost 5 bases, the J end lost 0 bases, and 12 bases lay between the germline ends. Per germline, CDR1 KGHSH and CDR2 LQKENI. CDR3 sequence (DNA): TGTGCCAGCTCAGAGATGGGTTCTAGCACAGATACGCAGTATTTT. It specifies CASSEMGSSTDTQYF. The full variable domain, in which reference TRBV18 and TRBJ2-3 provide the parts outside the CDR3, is NAGVMQNPRHLVRRRGQEARLRCSPMKGHSHVYWYRQLPEEGLKFMVYLQKENIIDESGMPKERFSAEFPKEGPSILRIQQVVRGDSAAYFCASSEMGSSTDTQYFGPGTRLTVL.

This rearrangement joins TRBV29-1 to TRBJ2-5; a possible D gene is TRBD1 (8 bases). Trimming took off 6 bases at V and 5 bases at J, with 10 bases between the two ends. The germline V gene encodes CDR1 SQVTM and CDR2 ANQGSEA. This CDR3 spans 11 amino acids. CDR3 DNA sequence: TGCAGCGTACAGGGGGGGGAGACCCAGTACTTC. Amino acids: CSVQGGETQYF.

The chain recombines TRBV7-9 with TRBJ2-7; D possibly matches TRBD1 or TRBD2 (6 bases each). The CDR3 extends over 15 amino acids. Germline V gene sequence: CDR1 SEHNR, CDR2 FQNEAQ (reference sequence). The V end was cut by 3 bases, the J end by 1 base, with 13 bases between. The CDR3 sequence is CASSLQGRTSYEQYF. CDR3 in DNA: TGTGCCAGCAGCTTGCAGGGGAGGACATCCTACGAGCAGTACTTC.

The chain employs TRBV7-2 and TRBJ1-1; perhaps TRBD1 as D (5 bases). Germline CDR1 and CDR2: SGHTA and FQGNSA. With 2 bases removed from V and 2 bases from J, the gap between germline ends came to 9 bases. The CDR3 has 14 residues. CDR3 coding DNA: TGTGCCAGCAGCTTAAGGCAGGGAAACACTGAAGCTTTCTTT. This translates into CASSLRQGNTEAFF.

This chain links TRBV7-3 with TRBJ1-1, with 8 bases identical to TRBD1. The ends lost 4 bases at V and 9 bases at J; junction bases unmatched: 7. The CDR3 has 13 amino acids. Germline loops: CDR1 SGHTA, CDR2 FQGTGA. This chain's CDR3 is CASSSDRTGKAFF. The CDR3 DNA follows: TGTGCCAGCAGCTCCGACCGGACAGGGAAAGCTTTCTTT.

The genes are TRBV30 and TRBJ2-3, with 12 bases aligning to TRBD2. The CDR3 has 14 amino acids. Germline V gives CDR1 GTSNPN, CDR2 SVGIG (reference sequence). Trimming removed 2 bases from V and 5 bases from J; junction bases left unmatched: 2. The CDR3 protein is CAWSSTSGGDTQYF. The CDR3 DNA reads TGTGCCTGGAGTTCGACTAGCGGGGGAGATACGCAGTATTTT.

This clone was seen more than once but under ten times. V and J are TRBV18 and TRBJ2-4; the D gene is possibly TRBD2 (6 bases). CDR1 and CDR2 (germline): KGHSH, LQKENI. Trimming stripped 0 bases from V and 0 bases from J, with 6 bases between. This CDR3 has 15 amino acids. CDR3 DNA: TGTGCCAGCTCACCACCGGGGGGAGCCAAAAACATTCAGTACTTC. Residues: CASSPPGGAKNIQYF.

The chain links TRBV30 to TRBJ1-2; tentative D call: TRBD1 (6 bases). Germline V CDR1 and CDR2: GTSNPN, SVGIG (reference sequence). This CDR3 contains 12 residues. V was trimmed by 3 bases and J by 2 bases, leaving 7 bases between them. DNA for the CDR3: TGTGCCTGGAGAGGACAGAACTATGGCTACACCTTC. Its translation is CAWRGQNYGYTF.

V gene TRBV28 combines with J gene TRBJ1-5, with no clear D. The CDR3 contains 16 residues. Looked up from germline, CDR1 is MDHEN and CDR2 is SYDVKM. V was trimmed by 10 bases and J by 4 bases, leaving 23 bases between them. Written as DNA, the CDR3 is TGTGCCACAAGGTTTCCGGGCTCCGTGGGGAATCAGCCCCAGCATTTT. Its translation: CATRFPGSVGNQPQHF.

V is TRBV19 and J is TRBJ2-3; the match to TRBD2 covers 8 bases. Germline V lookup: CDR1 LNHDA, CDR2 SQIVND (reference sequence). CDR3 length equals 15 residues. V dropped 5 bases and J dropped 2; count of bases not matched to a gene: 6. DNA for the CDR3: TGTGCCAGTAGTTCGCGGCGGGGGGTCACAGATACGCAGTATTTT. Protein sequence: CASSSRRGVTDTQYF.

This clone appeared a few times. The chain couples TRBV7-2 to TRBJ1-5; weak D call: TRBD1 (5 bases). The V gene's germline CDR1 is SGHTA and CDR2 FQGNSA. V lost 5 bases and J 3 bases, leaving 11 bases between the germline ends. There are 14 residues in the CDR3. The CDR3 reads CASSVRDYNQPQHF. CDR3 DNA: TGTGCCAGCAGCGTCCGGGACTACAATCAGCCCCAGCATTTT. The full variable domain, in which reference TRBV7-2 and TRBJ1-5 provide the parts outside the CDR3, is GAGVSQSPSNKVTEKGKDVELRCDPISGHTALYWYRQSLGQGLEFLIYFQGNSAPDKSGLPSDRFSAERTGGSVSTLTIQRTQQEDSAVYLCASSVRDYNQPQHFGDGTRLSIL.

Written as DNA, the CDR3 is TGTGCCAGCAGCCAAGGTGGCGGGGGGGCCAACGAGCAGTACTTC. It yields the protein CASSQGGGGANEQYF. The chain combines TRBV4-2 with TRBJ2-7, with 9 positions matching TRBD2. V lost 1 base and J lost 5; bases outside the gene matches: 6. CDR1 and CDR2 from the germline V gene are LGHNA and YNFKEQ. The CDR3 runs 15 residues.

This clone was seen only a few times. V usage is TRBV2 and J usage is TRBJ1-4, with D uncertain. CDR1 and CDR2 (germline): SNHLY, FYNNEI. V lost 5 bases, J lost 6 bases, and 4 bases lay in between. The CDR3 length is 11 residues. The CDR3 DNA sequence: TGTGCCAGCAGTACCGATGAAAAACTGTTTTTT. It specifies CASSTDEKLFF.

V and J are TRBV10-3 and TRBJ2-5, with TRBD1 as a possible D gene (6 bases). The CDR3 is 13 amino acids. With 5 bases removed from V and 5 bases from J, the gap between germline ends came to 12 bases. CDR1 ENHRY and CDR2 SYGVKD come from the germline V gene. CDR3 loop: CAISPLQGETQYF. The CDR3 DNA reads TGTGCCATCAGTCCTTTACAGGGTGAGACCCAGTACTTC.

CDR3 region: CAWSEGTEDNYGYTF. CDR3 DNA sequence: TGTGCCTGGAGTGAAGGGACAGAGGATAACTATGGCTACACCTTC. The chain combines TRBV30 with TRBJ1-2; 7 bases fit TRBD1. Germline V gene sequence: CDR1 GTSNPN, CDR2 SVGIG (reference sequence). The ends lost 1 base at V and 1 base at J; junction bases unmatched: 6. This CDR3 is 15 amino acids long. The whole variable domain, filled in from reference TRBV30 and TRBJ1-2, reads SQTIHQWPATLVQPVGSPLSLECTVEGTSNPNLYWYRQAAGRGLQLLFYSVGIGQISSEVPQNLSASRPQDRQFILSSKKLLLSDSGFYLCAWSEGTEDNYGYTFGSGTRLTVV.

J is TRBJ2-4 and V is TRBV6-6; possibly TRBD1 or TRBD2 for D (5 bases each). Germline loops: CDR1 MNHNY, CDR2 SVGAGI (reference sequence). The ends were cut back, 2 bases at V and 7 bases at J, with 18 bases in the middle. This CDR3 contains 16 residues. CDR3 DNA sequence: TGTGCCAGCAGTTACCCCCTAGGGCAGGGAGTGAACATTCAGTACTTC. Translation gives CASSYPLGQGVNIQYF.

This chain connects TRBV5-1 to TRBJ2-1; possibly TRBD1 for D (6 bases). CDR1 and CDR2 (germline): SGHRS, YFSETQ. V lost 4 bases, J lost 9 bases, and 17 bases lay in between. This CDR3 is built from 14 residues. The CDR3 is CASSDTGSAGEQFF. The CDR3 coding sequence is TGCGCCAGCAGCGATACAGGGTCGGCGGGTGAGCAGTTCTTC.

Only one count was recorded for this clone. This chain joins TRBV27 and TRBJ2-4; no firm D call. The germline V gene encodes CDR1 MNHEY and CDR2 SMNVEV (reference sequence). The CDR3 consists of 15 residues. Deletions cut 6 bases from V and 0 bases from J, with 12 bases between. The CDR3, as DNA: TGTGCCAGCAGACCGGGTTGGGTAGCCAAAAACATTCAGTACTTC. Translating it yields CASRPGWVAKNIQYF.

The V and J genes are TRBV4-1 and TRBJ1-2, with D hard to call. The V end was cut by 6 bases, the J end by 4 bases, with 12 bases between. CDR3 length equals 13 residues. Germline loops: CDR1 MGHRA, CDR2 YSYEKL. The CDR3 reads CASSPLSFYGYTF. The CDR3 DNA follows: TGCGCCAGCAGTCCGCTTTCCTTCTATGGCTACACCTTC.

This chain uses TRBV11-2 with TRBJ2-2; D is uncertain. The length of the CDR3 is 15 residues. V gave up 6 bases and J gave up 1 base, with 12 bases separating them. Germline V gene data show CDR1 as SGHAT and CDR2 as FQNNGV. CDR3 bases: TGTGCCAGCAGGTTGCCCTGGCAGAACACCGGGGAGCTGTTTTTT. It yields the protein CASRLPWQNTGELFF.

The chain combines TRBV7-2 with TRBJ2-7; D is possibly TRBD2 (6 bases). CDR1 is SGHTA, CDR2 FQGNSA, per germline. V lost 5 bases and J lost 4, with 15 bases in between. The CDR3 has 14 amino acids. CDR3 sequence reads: CASSLARAGYEQYF. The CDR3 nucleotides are TGTGCCAGCAGCCTCGCCCGAGCGGGTTACGAGCAGTACTTC.

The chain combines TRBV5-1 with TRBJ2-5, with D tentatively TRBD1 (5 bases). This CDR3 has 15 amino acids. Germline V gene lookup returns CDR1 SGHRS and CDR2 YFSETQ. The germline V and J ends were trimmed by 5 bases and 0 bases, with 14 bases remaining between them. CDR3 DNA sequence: TGCGCCAGCAGACGGATGACAGCAGACCAAGAGACCCAGTACTTC. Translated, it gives CASRRMTADQETQYF.

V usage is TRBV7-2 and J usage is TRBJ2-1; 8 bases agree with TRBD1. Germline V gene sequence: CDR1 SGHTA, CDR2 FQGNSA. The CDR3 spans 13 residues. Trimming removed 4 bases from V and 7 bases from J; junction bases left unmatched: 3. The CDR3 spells CASSWGTGNEQFF. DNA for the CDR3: TGTGCCAGCAGCTGGGGGACAGGAAATGAGCAGTTCTTC.

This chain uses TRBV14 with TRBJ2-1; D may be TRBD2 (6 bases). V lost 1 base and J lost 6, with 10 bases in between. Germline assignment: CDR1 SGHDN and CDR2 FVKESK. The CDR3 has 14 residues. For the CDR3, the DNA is TGTGCCAGCAGCCAAGGACTAGTAGGCAATGAGCAGTTCTTC. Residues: CASSQGLVGNEQFF.

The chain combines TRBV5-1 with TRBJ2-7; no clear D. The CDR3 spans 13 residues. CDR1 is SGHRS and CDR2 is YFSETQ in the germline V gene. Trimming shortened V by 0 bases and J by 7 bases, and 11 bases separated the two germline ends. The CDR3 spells CASSLAGLKEQYF. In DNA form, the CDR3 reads TGCGCCAGCAGCTTGGCTGGGCTGAAGGAGCAGTACTTC.